This T cell receptor beta chain was identified in a study of response to subunit inactivated influenza vaccine. TCRdb re-called the RT-PCR reads through MiXCR, storing one row per CDR3 protein. The sample consists of hundreds of thousands of distinct CDR3 sequences, 10% to 15% of them appearing once. After removal of 5 bases from V and 9 bases from J, the junction contained 8 bases not matched to a gene. The CDR3 loop spans 16 amino acids. Per the germline V gene, CDR1 is SGHTA and CDR2 is FQGNSA. The rearrangement joins TRBV7-2 to TRBJ2-3; 16 nucleotides align to TRBD2. The sequence derives from a man aged 50 or older who received an inactivated influenza vaccine. Sequencing used PBMCs from blood, obtained 35 to 45 days after vaccination. The CDR3 protein is CASSHGTSGGAGTQYF. CDR3 nucleotides: TGTGCCAGCAGCCACGGGACTAGCGGGGGGGCCGGCACGCAGTATTTT. The full variable domain, in which reference TRBV7-2 and TRBJ2-3 provide the parts outside the CDR3, is GAGVSQSPSNKVTEKGKDVELRCDPISGHTALYWYRQSLGQGLEFLIYFQGNSAPDKSGLPSDRFSAERTGGSVSTLTIQRTQQEDSAVYLCASSHGTSGGAGTQYFGPGTRLTVL.